The next 21 T cell receptor beta chains were all read from a single sample in a study of blood T cells in healthy people across ages. A sample-barcoded 5' primer and a J-beta primer mix were used in a second PCR of roughly 6 to 11 cycles. TCRdb reanalysed the 5' RACE reads using MiXCR and keeps one entry per CDR3 protein. This table holds roughly 800,000 distinct CDR3 sequences, around 34% found once. The sequenced sample was blood. These receptors were collected from a man aged 18 to 29 in good health.

The V call is TRBV4-1, the J call TRBJ1-2, with a tentative D call TRBD1 (6 bases). Trimming left V 0 bases short and J 3 bases short, with 14 bases between. CDR1 MGHRA and CDR2 YSYEKL come from the germline V gene. The CDR3 sequence is 16 residues long. CDR3: CASSQDWGGQYYGYTF. For the CDR3, the DNA is TGCGCCAGCAGCCAAGATTGGGGGGGGCAATACTATGGCTACACCTTC.

The J gene is TRBJ2-3, the V gene TRBV3-1; D gene uncertain. This CDR3 comprises 13 residues. V lost 7 bases, J lost 0 bases, and 8 bases lay in between. Looked up from germline, CDR1 is LGHDT and CDR2 is YNNKEL (reference sequence). The CDR3 nucleotides read TGTGCCAGCACAGGAAACAGCACAGATACGCAGTATTTT. Translated: CASTGNSTDTQYF.

The sample holds a few counts of this clonotype. The chain couples TRBV27 to TRBJ1-1; D is undetermined. The CDR3 spans 14 residues. The V end was cut by 6 bases, the J end by 2 bases, with 13 bases between. Germline-derived CDR1 and CDR2 are MNHEY and SMNVEV (reference sequence). Here the CDR3 reads CASSLYSDNTEAFF. CDR3 nucleotide sequence: TGTGCCAGCAGCCTATACAGCGATAACACTGAAGCTTTCTTT.

This clonotype came up a few times. The CDR3 loop reads CASSYLRGQGFGEAFF. CDR3 in DNA: TGTGCCAGCAGTTACCTCAGGGGACAGGGTTTTGGGGAAGCTTTCTTT. V usage is TRBV6-5 and J usage is TRBJ1-1; 9 bases fit TRBD1. CDR1 and CDR2 (germline): MNHEY, SVGAGI. The CDR3 totals 16 residues. Losses at the gene ends were 2 bases for V and 8 bases for J; bases not matched to a gene: 12.

The rearrangement uses TRBV5-5 and TRBJ2-3; TRBD2 aligns across 8 bases. The trim removed 2 bases at V and 2 bases at J, leaving 7 bases unmatched. This CDR3 has 16 residues. Germline V gene sequence: CDR1 SGHKS, CDR2 YYEKEE (reference sequence). Here the CDR3 DNA reads TGTGCCAGCAGCTTACTAGCGGTCCTAAACACAGATACGCAGTATTTT. It is translated as CASSLLAVLNTDTQYF.

The V and J genes are TRBV20-1 and TRBJ2-7, with D perhaps TRBD1 (6 bases). The CDR3 is made up of 14 amino acids. Germline CDR1 and CDR2: DFQATT and SNEGSKA (reference sequence). The germline V and J ends were trimmed by 4 bases and 1 base, with 14 bases remaining between them. The CDR3 loop reads CSAIKTGYSYEQYF. In nucleotides, the CDR3 is TGCAGTGCTATTAAGACAGGTTATTCCTACGAGCAGTACTTC.

The chain is built from TRBV5-6 and TRBJ2-3; D not resolved. With 3 bases removed from V and 4 bases from J, the gap between germline ends came to 9 bases. The CDR3 runs to 13 residues. Germline V gene sequence: CDR1 SGHDT, CDR2 YYEEEE. For the CDR3, the DNA is TGTGCCAGCAGCTCTTTCGCGGCAGATACGCAGTATTTT. This translates into CASSSFAADTQYF. Filled out from reference TRBV5-6 and TRBJ2-3, the complete variable domain reads DAGVTQSPTHLIKTRGQQVTLRCSPKSGHDTVSWYQQALGQGPQFIFQYYEEEERQRGNFPDRFSGHQFPNYSSELNVNALLLGDSALYLCASSSFAADTQYFGPGTRLTVL.

The V and J genes are TRBV12-3 or TRBV12-4 and TRBJ1-2; 7 bases are a match to TRBD1. CDR3 length equals 16 residues. The V gene end was trimmed by 2 bases and the J gene end by 4 bases; junction bases not matched to a gene: 10. This CDR3 reads CASSLSGRGPSYGYTF. CDR3 coding DNA: TGTGCCAGCAGTTTAAGCGGGAGGGGGCCTAGCTATGGCTACACCTTC.

A word on this clonotype: A much larger clone differs from this one at a single base, so this may be a read error. The chain links TRBV29-1 to TRBJ2-1, with a weak D call TRBD2 (6 bases). CDR1 and CDR2 (germline): SQVTM, ANQGSEA. This CDR3 is 14 amino acids long. Here the CDR3 reads CSAEGGAVYNEQFF. The CDR3 bases are TGCAGCGCTGAAGGAGGGGCGGTTTACAATGAGCAGTTCTTC.

This clonotype was seen only a few times. The chain is built from TRBV4-2 and TRBJ2-1, with TRBD2 matching 7 bases. CDR3 length equals 18 residues. CDR1 LGHNA and CDR2 YNFKEQ come from the germline V gene. Trimming at V came to 1 base and at J to 4 bases, leaving 13 bases not matched to a gene. The CDR3: CASSQVSGLSGTYNEQFF. The CDR3 nucleotides are TGTGCCAGCAGCCAAGTATCCGGGCTAAGCGGGACTTACAATGAGCAGTTCTTC.

This clonotype showed up just a few times. This chain connects TRBV6-2 or TRBV6-3 to TRBJ2-3; the D gene is possibly TRBD1 (5 bases). There are 15 residues in the CDR3. Germline loops: CDR1 MNHEY, CDR2 SVGEGT. Trimming left V 6 bases short and J 1 base short, with 14 bases between. The CDR3 protein is CASRRTLSGTDTQYF. The CDR3 DNA follows: TGTGCCAGCAGGCGGACACTTTCAGGCACAGATACGCAGTATTTT.

As to this clonotype: A much more abundant neighbour one base away suggests this may be a read error. J is TRBJ1-2 and V is TRBV20-1; the D is unclear. The CDR3 totals 13 residues. Germline V lookup: CDR1 DFQATT, CDR2 SNEGSKA (reference sequence). This CDR3 reads CSARDVARSGCTF. CDR3 nucleotides: TGCAGTGCTAGAGATGTTGCGCGGTCTGGCTGCACCTTC.

This clonotype was seen ten or more times. The rearrangement uses TRBV9 and TRBJ2-1; D not certain. The V and J ends lost 0 bases and 7 bases respectively, with 8 bases between them. CDR3 length equals 13 residues. Looked up from germline, CDR1 is SGDLS and CDR2 is YYNGEE. In nucleotides, the CDR3 is TGTGCCAGCAGCGTAGGAGGAGTAAATGAGCAGTTCTTC. It encodes CASSVGGVNEQFF.

The rearrangement links TRBV10-3 to TRBJ1-5, with no clear D. Trimming removed 4 bases from V and 2 bases from J, with 9 bases in between. This CDR3 region has 14 residues. Per the germline V gene, CDR1 is ENHRY and CDR2 is SYGVKD. In DNA form, the CDR3 reads TGTGCCATCAGTGGTGAGATGGGCAATCAGCCCCAGCATTTT. It codes for CAISGEMGNQPQHF.

The rearrangement uses TRBV21-1 and TRBJ2-7; the table assigns TRBD2, which was not confirmed against the DNA. TRBV21-1 is given as a pseudogene. CDR3 length: 14 amino acids. The CDR3 nucleotides are TGTGCCAGCAGCACCCAGCGGGAGGTCGACGAGCAGTACTTC. Translated: CASSTQREVDEQYF.

This clonotype has a single count. This CDR3 reads CASSPIDGSYNEQFF. DNA for the CDR3: TGTGCCAGCAGTCCCATCGACGGCTCCTACAATGAGCAGTTCTTC. The chain is built from TRBV7-2 and TRBJ2-1; D not resolved. Trimming cost V 6 bases and J 0 bases, with 12 bases left between them. This CDR3 spans 15 amino acids. Per the germline V gene, CDR1 is SGHTA and CDR2 is FQGNSA.

V gene TRBV3-1 combines with J gene TRBJ1-6, with 7 bases lining up with TRBD1. The CDR3 covers 14 residues. Germline CDR1 reads LGHDT; CDR2 reads YNNKEL (reference sequence). V shed 4 bases, J shed 5 bases, and the junction held 2 bases outside the gene matches. The CDR3 region is CASSPGGNNSPLHF. The CDR3 nucleotides read TGTGCCAGCAGCCCAGGGGGAAATAATTCACCCCTCCACTTT.

A single count supports this clonotype. V usage is TRBV12-3 or TRBV12-4 and J usage is TRBJ1-2; TRBD1 might be the D (5 bases). The CDR3 spans 12 residues. Trimming took off 11 bases at V and 8 bases at J, with 18 bases between the two ends. The CDR3 DNA reads TGTGCCTGCTGGGCAGGGCGAGAAGGCTACACCTTC. This sequence encodes CACWAGREGYTF.

This clonotype was observed at least ten times. V gene TRBV12-3 or TRBV12-4 combines with J gene TRBJ2-1; D unclear. The CDR3 consists of 16 residues. V was cut by 2 bases and J by 4 bases, with 15 bases left in between. The CDR3 DNA sequence: TGTGCCAGCAGTTTATTTGAAGGGCCCTCTTACAATGAGCAGTTCTTC. This codes for CASSLFEGPSYNEQFF.

This clonotype has a single count. The junction shows a germline mismatch at one end, possibly a read error. V usage is TRBV7-2 and J usage is TRBJ1-4; TRBD1 matches 10 bases. Germline V gene sequence: CDR1 SGHTA, CDR2 FQGNSA. This CDR3 has 14 amino acids. Here the CDR3 DNA reads TGTGCCAGCAGCTCGATCGGACAGGGGGAAAAACCGTTTTTT. This codes for CASSSIGQGEKPFF.

The chain combines TRBV19 with TRBJ1-1, with D hard to call. Germline V lookup: CDR1 LNHDA, CDR2 SQIVND (reference sequence). Trimming stripped 4 bases from V and 10 bases from J, with 10 bases between. The CDR3 is made up of 11 amino acids. Here the CDR3 DNA reads TGTGCCAGTAGTAGGCCGGGAGGAGCTTTCTTT. Translation gives CASSRPGGAFF.